This T cell receptor (beta chain) was sequenced in a study of CD8 T cells in ankylosing spondylitis. As concerns this clonotype: Its antigen is not known.

Study-wide findings and caveats: Reportedly, significant enrichment of disease-linked clones occurred in matched ankylosing spondylitis synovial fluid. Characteristic of ankylosing spondylitis blood, it appeared, was a TCR beta motif comprising about eight highly homologous variants. A CD8+ phenotype characterized the disease-linked clones, which were relatively rare in peripheral blood.

Generation of TCR beta libraries employed quantitative 5'-RACE incorporating molecular barcodes. TCRdb processed the 5' RACE reads anew with MiXCR; each CDR3 protein has one entry. The sample comprises 700,000 or so distinct CDR3 sequences, around 20% of which are singletons, and around a fifth rests with the top ten. V lost 1 base and J 6 bases, leaving 18 bases between the germline ends. The CDR3 runs 16 residues. From germline, CDR1 is GTSNPN and CDR2 SVGIG (reference sequence). The chain carries TRBV30 and TRBJ2-2, with a weak D call TRBD1 (6 bases). Sequencing was performed on blood, either unsorted or a sorted T cell fraction (not recorded which). The clonotype comes from a male donor with ankylosing spondylitis. CDR3 sequence: CAWSATGTQGSGELFF. The CDR3 DNA reads as TGTGCCTGGAGTGCGACCGGGACGCAGGGGTCCGGGGAGCTGTTTTTT.